These 30 T cell receptor beta chains were all obtained from the same sample, sequenced in a study of shared clonotypes between healthy human individuals. Produced via immunoSEQ multiplex PCR; TCRdb's table is partial and in-frame only. The sample records 730,000 or so clones, 72% being singletons. The sequenced sample was memory CD4+ T cells sorted from blood. Subset described: CD45RA-negative fraction. These receptors all come from a woman aged 25 to 39 in good health.

The V gene is TRBV28, the J gene TRBJ2-7; 10 bases align to TRBD2. CDR3 length: 13 amino acids. Per the germline V gene, CDR1 is MDHEN and CDR2 is SYDVKM. Losses at the gene ends were 7 bases for V and 7 bases for J; bases not matched to a gene: 7. The CDR3 DNA sequence: TGTGCCAGCAAGCTAGCGGGAGCTGGGGAGCAGTACTTC. Translating it yields CASKLAGAGEQYF.

This clone has just one count. The chain recombines TRBV4-1 with TRBJ1-1; maybe TRBD1 (6 bases). The germline V gene has CDR1 MGHRA and CDR2 YSYEKL. This CDR3 contains 19 residues. Deletions cut 2 bases from V and 9 bases from J, with 31 bases between. The CDR3 reads CASSQRRMKDSGIMQQAFF. As DNA, the CDR3 is TGCGCCAGCAGCCAAAGGCGGATGAAGGACAGTGGGATAATGCAACAAGCTTTCTTT.

The chain is built from TRBV11-1 and TRBJ1-1, with D unclear. The CDR3 length is 13 residues. V lost 3 bases and J lost 4, with 9 bases in between. Germline V gives CDR1 SGHAT, CDR2 FQDESV (reference sequence). CDR3 bases: TGTGCCAGCAGCTTTTCATTGGGCACTGAAGCTTTCTTT. Residues: CASSFSLGTEAFF.

The chain combines TRBV5-6 with TRBJ2-6; unclear D gene. CDR3 length: 15 residues. Looked up from germline, CDR1 is SGHDT and CDR2 is YYEEEE. The V gene lost 4 bases and the J gene lost 2 bases, with 10 bases spanning the gap. The CDR3 region is CASSLPRAGANVLTF. In DNA form, the CDR3 reads TGTGCCAGCAGCCTCCCACGCGCTGGGGCCAACGTCCTGACTTTC.

V usage is TRBV6-5 and J usage is TRBJ2-3, with 7 nucleotides matching TRBD2. J gave up 4 bases and V 6 bases, and 10 bases lay outside the gene matches. The V gene's germline CDR1 is MNHEY and CDR2 SVGAGI. There are 15 residues in the CDR3. CDR3 protein: CASSYSGWQSDTQYF. The CDR3 DNA sequence: TGTGCCAGCAGCTATAGCGGGTGGCAGTCAGATACGCAGTATTTT.

This rearrangement joins TRBV18 to TRBJ2-7; D is unclear. The V end lost 2 bases, the J end lost 4 bases, and 9 bases lay between the germline ends. The CDR3 loop spans 13 amino acids. The germline V gene has CDR1 KGHSH and CDR2 LQKENI. CDR3 DNA: TGTGCCAGCTCACCAGGATCCGTTTACGAGCAGTACTTC. As protein: CASSPGSVYEQYF. Full variable domain (remainder filled in from reference TRBV18 and TRBJ2-7): NAGVMQNPRHLVRRRGQEARLRCSPMKGHSHVYWYRQLPEEGLKFMVYLQKENIIDESGMPKERFSAEFPKEGPSILRIQQVVRGDSAAYFCASSPGSVYEQYFGPGTRLTVT.

The V call is TRBV10-3, the J call TRBJ1-2; D remains ambiguous. Trimming stripped 10 bases from V and 2 bases from J, with 17 bases between. Germline V gene lookup returns CDR1 ENHRY and CDR2 SYGVKD. The CDR3 has 14 amino acids. Here the CDR3 DNA reads TGTGCCACCTTCCGGGGAATGTTAAACTATGGCTACACCTTC. It yields the protein CATFRGMLNYGYTF.

J is TRBJ2-2 and V is TRBV10-1, with 9 bases matching TRBD1. Per the germline V gene, CDR1 is WNHNN and CDR2 is SYGVQD (reference sequence). This CDR3 contains 14 residues. V lost 6 bases, J lost 8 bases, and 7 bases stayed unmatched. CDR3 protein: CASRAGTGLGELFF. The CDR3 coding sequence is TGCGCCAGCAGAGCCGGGACAGGGCTAGGGGAGCTGTTTTTT.

Only one count was recorded for this clone. The chain carries TRBV6-5 and TRBJ2-3; 7 bases map to TRBD2. Germline assignment: CDR1 MNHEY and CDR2 SVGAGI. V dropped 2 bases and J dropped 2; count of bases not matched to a gene: 1. The CDR3 is 14 amino acids. The CDR3 sequence: CASSYGRATDTQYF. CDR3 bases: TGTGCCAGCAGTTACGGGAGGGCCACAGATACGCAGTATTTT.

This sequence joins TRBV19 and TRBJ2-7; 7 bases fit TRBD2. V lost 5 bases and J lost 9; bases outside the gene matches: 19. Germline V CDR1 and CDR2: LNHDA, SQIVND (reference sequence). This CDR3 is built from 16 residues. For the CDR3, the DNA is TGTGCCAGTAGTCCGACCCGGGGGGTAAATCGGCGTGGGCAGTACTTC. This translates into CASSPTRGVNRRGQYF.

This chain links TRBV28 with TRBJ2-7, with 7 bases identical to TRBD2. This CDR3 is built from 15 residues. Germline CDR1 is MDHEN and CDR2 is SYDVKM. The V gene end was trimmed by 7 bases and the J gene end by 4 bases; junction bases not matched to a gene: 13. This chain's CDR3 is CASTLGGTGGYEQYF. The CDR3 coding sequence is TGTGCCAGCACCTTGGGGGGGACGGGTGGTTACGAGCAGTACTTC.

Concerning this clone itself: A much larger clone sits a single nucleotide away, making a read error possible. The sample has other DNA sequences that encode this CDR3 too. The rearrangement joins TRBV5-6 to TRBJ1-1; a weak D match, TRBD1 (5 bases). The length of the CDR3 is 13 residues. V was clipped by 4 bases and J by 1 base, with 8 bases between them. CDR1 and CDR2 from the germline V gene are SGHDT and YYEEEE. The CDR3 sequence is CASSLDRNTEAFF. The CDR3 coding sequence is TGTGCCAGCAGCCTCGACAGGAACACTGAAGCTTTCTTT.

The V gene is TRBV6-5, the J gene TRBJ1-5; D gene unclear. In germline, CDR1 is MNHEY, CDR2 SVGAGI. This CDR3 has 14 amino acids. V lost 2 bases, J lost 5 bases, and 10 bases lay in between. CDR3 region: CASSYAQEHQPQHF. The CDR3 DNA sequence: TGTGCCAGCAGTTACGCCCAGGAACATCAGCCCCAGCATTTT.

This clone was detected only once. V and J are TRBV28 and TRBJ1-1; TRBD1 matches at 7 bases. Trimming at V came to 4 bases and at J to 9 bases, leaving 14 bases not matched to a gene. CDR1 and CDR2 from the germline V gene are MDHEN and SYDVKM. The length of the CDR3 is 15 residues. The CDR3 nucleotides are TGTGCCAGCAGTTCACACTCCCAAGACAGGGCGAAAGCTTTCTTT. It encodes CASSSHSQDRAKAFF.

CDR3 residues: CASSPRLGLLYEQYF. For the CDR3, the DNA is TGTGCCAGCAGCCCTAGGTTAGGACTACTATACGAGCAGTACTTC. The chain couples TRBV6-6 to TRBJ2-7; a weak D match, TRBD2 (6 bases). CDR1 and CDR2 from the germline V gene are MNHNY and SVGAGI (reference sequence). The CDR3 has 15 amino acids. Trimming stripped 6 bases from V and 4 bases from J, with 19 bases between.

For this clone: Other nucleotide sequences from this sample produce the same CDR3. The chain couples TRBV18 to TRBJ2-7; 10 bases align to TRBD2. The CDR3 totals 15 residues. Germline CDR1 is KGHSH and CDR2 is LQKENI. Trimming at V came to 1 base and at J to 2 bases, leaving 2 bases not matched to a gene. CDR3 nucleotides: TGTGCCAGCTCACCACGAACTAGCGGGGCCTACGAGCAGTACTTC. The encoded protein is CASSPRTSGAYEQYF.

In this sample, this clone turned up once. The chain is built from TRBV10-3 and TRBJ1-2; D unclear. Germline assignment: CDR1 ENHRY and CDR2 SYGVKD. V lost 0 bases to trimming and J lost 4 bases, with 12 bases between them. This CDR3 has 15 amino acids. CDR3 sequence: CAISESVAGIYGYTF. DNA for the CDR3: TGTGCCATCAGTGAGTCGGTGGCAGGAATCTATGGCTACACCTTC.

This clone came up a few times. The J gene is TRBJ1-1, the V gene TRBV30; 9 bases line up with TRBD1. CDR1 and CDR2 from the germline V gene are GTSNPN and SVGIG (reference sequence). CDR3 length equals 12 residues. The CDR3 spells CALDRGQGEAFF. CDR3 DNA sequence: TGTGCTTTGGACAGGGGACAGGGTGAAGCTTTCTTT. The full variable domain, its missing parts supplied by reference TRBV30 and TRBJ1-1, is SQTIHQWPATLVQPVGSPLSLECTVEGTSNPNLYWYRQAAGRGLQLLFYSVGIGQISSEVPQNLSASRPQDRQFILSSKKLLLSDSGFYLCALDRGQGEAFFGQGTRLTVV.

The CDR3 DNA sequence: TGTGCCAGCAGCTTAAGACAGGTGGAGGAGCAGTACTTC. It translates to CASSLRQVEEQYF. This sequence joins TRBV7-8 and TRBJ2-7; a possible D gene is TRBD1 (6 bases). CDR1 and CDR2 from the germline V gene are SGHVS and FQNEAQ. The CDR3 runs 13 residues. Deletions cut 2 bases from V and 7 bases from J, with 12 bases between.

CDR3 nucleotides: TGTGCCAGCAGTATCGACAGGGGGCCTGAGACCCAGTACTTC. Translation gives CASSIDRGPETQYF. The rearrangement links TRBV27 to TRBJ2-5; 10 bases are shared with TRBD1. Germline-derived CDR1 and CDR2 are MNHEY and SMNVEV (reference sequence). This CDR3 region has 14 residues. V lost 5 bases to trimming and J lost 5 bases; unmatched junction nucleotides: 5.

The chain couples TRBV28 to TRBJ2-7, with D possibly being TRBD1 (6 bases). The CDR3 has 14 amino acids. The V gene's germline CDR1 is MDHEN and CDR2 SYDVKM. The ends were cut back, 7 bases at V and 1 base at J, with 14 bases in the middle. The CDR3 DNA reads as TGTGCCAGCATAGGACAGACCCGATCCTACGAGCAGTACTTC. Protein product: CASIGQTRSYEQYF.

This chain joins TRBV5-4 and TRBJ2-2, with D unclear. CDR3 length equals 12 residues. CDR1 SGHNT and CDR2 YYREEE come from the germline V gene (reference sequence). Trimming took 4 bases from V and 3 from J, leaving 4 bases between them. CDR3 nucleotide sequence: TGTGCCAGCAGCCGGGACACCGGGGAGCTGTTTTTT. This gives the protein CASSRDTGELFF.

J is TRBJ2-7 and V is TRBV5-1; weak D call: TRBD2 (6 bases). The CDR3 totals 15 residues. Per germline, CDR1 SGHRS and CDR2 YFSETQ. Trimming pared 3 bases from V and 0 bases from J, leaving 13 bases between. CDR3 sequence reads: CASSWGDPTSYEQYF. The CDR3 DNA reads TGCGCCAGCAGCTGGGGGGACCCAACCTCCTACGAGCAGTACTTC.

The DNA of the CDR3 is TGTGCCAGCGGCACAGGGGAAGACACTGAAGCTTTCTTT. Translation: CASGTGEDTEAFF. The chain links TRBV11-3 to TRBJ1-1; 7 nucleotides line up with TRBD1. V lost 8 bases and J lost 3; bases outside the gene matches: 6. The CDR3 has 13 residues. Germline assignment: CDR1 SGHNT and CDR2 YENEEA.

The chain links TRBV7-2 to TRBJ1-5; no definite D call. The CDR3 totals 14 residues. Deletions cut 3 bases from V and 4 bases from J, with 10 bases between. CDR1 SGHTA and CDR2 FQGNSA come from the germline V gene. The CDR3 region has the DNA TGTGCCAGCAGCTTCAAACACGGTAATCAGCCCCAGCATTTT. It is translated as CASSFKHGNQPQHF.

The chain joins TRBV6-6 to TRBJ2-7, with TRBD1 identical over 12 bases. Germline CDR1 reads MNHNY; CDR2 reads SVGAGI (reference sequence). This CDR3 is built from 14 residues. V trimming: 6 bases; J trimming: 5 bases; junction bases outside the gene matches: 5. CDR3 in amino acids: CASRHRDRGHEQYF. CDR3 DNA sequence: TGTGCCAGCAGACACCGGGACAGGGGGCACGAGCAGTACTTC.

The V and J genes are TRBV5-1 and TRBJ1-4, with TRBD1 as a possible D gene (5 bases). V lost 0 bases and J 8 bases, leaving 14 bases between the germline ends. Germline values: CDR1 SGHRS, CDR2 YFSETQ. The CDR3 is 15 amino acids. As DNA, the CDR3 is TGCGCCAGCAGCTTGGTTTCAGGGTCAGGGGAAAAACTGTTTTTT. Translation: CASSLVSGSGEKLFF.

This chain uses TRBV11-2 with TRBJ2-7; 10 bases agree with TRBD2. The germline V gene has CDR1 SGHAT and CDR2 FQNNGV. This CDR3 contains 18 residues. Trimming cost V 5 bases and J 2 bases; bases outside gene matches: 15. As DNA, the CDR3 is TGTGCCAGCAGCCCCCTCCCAGCGGGAGGGCGGCTGACCTACGAGCAGTACTTC. This translates into CASSPLPAGGRLTYEQYF.

The chain joins TRBV7-9 to TRBJ2-7, with 12 nucleotides matching TRBD2. After removal of 5 bases from V and 0 bases from J, the junction contained 5 bases not matched to a gene. Germline V lookup: CDR1 SEHNR, CDR2 FQNEAQ (reference sequence). The CDR3 length is 16 residues. The CDR3 DNA sequence: TGTGCCAGCAGCCCGACTAGCGGGAGAGGCTCCTACGAGCAGTACTTC. This sequence encodes CASSPTSGRGSYEQYF.

This clone was counted once. This chain links TRBV29-1 with TRBJ2-5, with 12 bases that match TRBD2. From germline, CDR1 is SQVTM and CDR2 ANQGSEA. The CDR3 is made up of 20 amino acids. With 8 bases clipped from V and 2 bases from J, the junction kept 24 bases outside the gene matches. The CDR3 spells CSTLGRLAGVGLRTQETQYF. The CDR3 DNA is TGCAGCACCCTGGGCCGACTAGCGGGAGTTGGATTACGCACACAAGAGACCCAGTACTTC. The variable domain in full, completed from reference TRBV29-1 and TRBJ2-5, reads SAVISQKPSRDICQRGTSLTIQCQVDSQVTMMFWYRQQPGQSLTLIATANQGSEATYESGFVIDKFPISRPNLTFSTLTVSNMSPEDSSIYLCSTLGRLAGVGLRTQETQYFGPGTRLLVL.